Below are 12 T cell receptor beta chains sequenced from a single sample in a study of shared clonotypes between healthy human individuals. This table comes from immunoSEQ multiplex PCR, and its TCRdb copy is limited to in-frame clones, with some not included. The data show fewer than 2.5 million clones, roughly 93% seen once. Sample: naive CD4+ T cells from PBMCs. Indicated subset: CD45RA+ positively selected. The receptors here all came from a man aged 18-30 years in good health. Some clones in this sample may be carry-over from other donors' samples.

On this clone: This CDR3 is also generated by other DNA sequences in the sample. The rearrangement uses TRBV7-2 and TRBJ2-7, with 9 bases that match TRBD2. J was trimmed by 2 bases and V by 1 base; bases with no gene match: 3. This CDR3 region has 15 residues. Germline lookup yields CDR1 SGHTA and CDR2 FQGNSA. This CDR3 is CASSLVLAGPYEQYF. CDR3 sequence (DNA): TGTGCCAGCAGCTTAGTGCTAGCGGGACCCTACGAGCAGTACTTC.

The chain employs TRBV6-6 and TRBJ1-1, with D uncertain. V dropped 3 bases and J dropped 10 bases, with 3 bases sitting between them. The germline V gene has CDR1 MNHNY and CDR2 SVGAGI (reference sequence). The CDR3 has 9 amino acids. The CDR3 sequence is CASSYGAFF. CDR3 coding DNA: TGTGCCAGCAGTTATGGAGCTTTCTTT.

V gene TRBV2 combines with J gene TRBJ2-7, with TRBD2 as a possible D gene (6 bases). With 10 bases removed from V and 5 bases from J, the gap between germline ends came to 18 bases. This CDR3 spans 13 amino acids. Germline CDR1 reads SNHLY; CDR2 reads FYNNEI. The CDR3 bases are TGTGCCACCTTGAATTTTTCGGGGGACGAGCAGTACTTC. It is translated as CATLNFSGDEQYF.

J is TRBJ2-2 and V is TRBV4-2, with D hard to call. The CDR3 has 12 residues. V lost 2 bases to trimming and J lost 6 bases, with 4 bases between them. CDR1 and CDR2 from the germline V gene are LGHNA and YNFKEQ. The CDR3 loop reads CASSQLPGELFF. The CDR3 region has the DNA TGTGCCAGCAGCCAACTGCCCGGGGAGCTGTTTTTT.

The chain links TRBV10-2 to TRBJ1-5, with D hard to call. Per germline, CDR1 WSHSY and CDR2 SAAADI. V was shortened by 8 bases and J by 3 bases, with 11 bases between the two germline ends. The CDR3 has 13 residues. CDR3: CASSGRANQPQHF. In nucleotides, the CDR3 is TGCGCCAGCTCCGGGCGGGCCAATCAGCCCCAGCATTTT.

Written as DNA, the CDR3 is TGTGCCAGCAGCCAACCGGGACAGGGAAGTGAGACCCAGTACTTC. This translates into CASSQPGQGSETQYF. The V and J genes are TRBV5-4 and TRBJ2-5; TRBD1 aligns across 9 bases. This CDR3 comprises 15 residues. CDR1 and CDR2 (germline): SGHNT, YYREEE (reference sequence). The ends lost 4 bases at V and 5 bases at J; junction bases unmatched: 9.

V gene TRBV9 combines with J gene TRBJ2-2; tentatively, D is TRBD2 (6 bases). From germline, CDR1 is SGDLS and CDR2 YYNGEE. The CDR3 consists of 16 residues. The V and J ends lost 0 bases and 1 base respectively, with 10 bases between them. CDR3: CASSVDGSGNTGELFF. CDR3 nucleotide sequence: TGTGCCAGCAGCGTAGATGGTAGCGGGAACACCGGGGAGCTGTTTTTT.

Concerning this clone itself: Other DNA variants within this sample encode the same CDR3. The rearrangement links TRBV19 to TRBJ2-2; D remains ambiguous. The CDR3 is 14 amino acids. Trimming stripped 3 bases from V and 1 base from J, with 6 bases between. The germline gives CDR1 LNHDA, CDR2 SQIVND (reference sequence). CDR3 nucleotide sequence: TGTGCCAGTAGTATCGTTAGGAACACCGGGGAGCTGTTTTTT. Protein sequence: CASSIVRNTGELFF.

CDR3: CASSLLSGRALVRNEQFF. CDR3 DNA: TGTGCCAGTAGTCTACTTAGCGGGAGGGCCTTAGTTCGAAATGAGCAGTTCTTC. V gene TRBV19 combines with J gene TRBJ2-1; 11 bases are shared with TRBD2. Germline loops: CDR1 LNHDA, CDR2 SQIVND (reference sequence). This CDR3 region has 18 residues. Unmatched junction bases numbered 16, after V lost 5 bases and J lost 7 bases.

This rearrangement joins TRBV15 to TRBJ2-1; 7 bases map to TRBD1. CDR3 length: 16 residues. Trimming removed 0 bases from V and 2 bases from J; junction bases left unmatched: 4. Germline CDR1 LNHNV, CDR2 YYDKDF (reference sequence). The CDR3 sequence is CATSRDLGTAYNEQFF. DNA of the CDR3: TGTGCCACCAGCAGAGATCTAGGGACAGCCTACAATGAGCAGTTCTTC.

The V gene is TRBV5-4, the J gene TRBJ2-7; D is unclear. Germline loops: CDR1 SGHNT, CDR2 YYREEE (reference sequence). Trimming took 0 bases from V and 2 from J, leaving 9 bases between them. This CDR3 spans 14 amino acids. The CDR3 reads CASSLGDSAYEQYF. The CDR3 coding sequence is TGTGCCAGCAGCTTGGGCGACTCGGCCTACGAGCAGTACTTC.

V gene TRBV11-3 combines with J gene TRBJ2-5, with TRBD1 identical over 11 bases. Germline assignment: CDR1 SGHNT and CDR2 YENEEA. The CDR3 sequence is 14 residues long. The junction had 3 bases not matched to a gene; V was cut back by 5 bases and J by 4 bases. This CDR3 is CASSAGQGVETQYF. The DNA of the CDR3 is TGTGCCAGCAGCGCGGGACAGGGGGTAGAGACCCAGTACTTC. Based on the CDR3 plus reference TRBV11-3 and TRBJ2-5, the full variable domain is EAGVVQSPRYKIIEKKQPVAFWCNPISGHNTLYWYLQNLGQGPELLIRYENEEAVDDSQLPKDRFSAERLKGVDSTLKIQPAELGDSAVYLCASSAGQGVETQYFGPGTRLLVL.